Listed below are T cell receptor beta chains from one sample, sequenced in a study of OX40 agonist ivuxolimab in advanced cancers. TCRdb keeps only in-frame clones here, not all; method: immunoSEQ multiplex PCR. The sample holds approximately 80,000 clones, 85% seen once. The input for sequencing was CD4+ or CD8+ T cells sorted from blood, taken in a trial of the OX40 agonist ivuxolimab. Receptors were obtained from an adult with an advanced solid tumor such as melanoma, head and neck, liver or kidney cancer. The CDR3 runs from the conserved cysteine through the conserved F or W. A D gene is named only where the DNA matches it firmly. For some rows the clone size is stated as once, few or many, or as a class when expanded; others skip it.

abundance,d_gene,j_gene,v_gene,CDR3aa,CDR3nt
.,TRBD1,TRBJ2-1,TRBV4-1,CASSLRTGRYNEQFF,TGCGCCAGCAGCCTAAGGACAGGGCGCTACAATGAGCAGTTCTTC
once,TRBD1,TRBJ2-7,TRBV5-1,CASSLSTFGTGSYEQYF,TGCGCCAGCAGCTTGAGTACCTTCGGGACAGGGAGTTACGAGCAGTACTTC
.,TRBD1,TRBJ1-5,TRBV6-1,CASSENPGTANQPQHF,TGTGCCAGCAGTGAAAATCCCGGGACAGCTAATCAGCCCCAGCATTTT
.,.,TRBJ2-2,TRBV7-7,CASSETVGAGELFF,TGTGCTAGCAGCGAGACCGTAGGGGCCGGGGAGCTGTTTTTT
.,.,TRBJ1-2,TRBV5-1,CANSLLTYGYTF,TGCGCCAACAGCTTGCTCACGTATGGCTACACCTTC
.,.,TRBJ2-3,TRBV19,CASNLGLLTDTQYF,TGTGCCAGTAACCTGGGACTGCTCACAGATACGCAGTATTTT
.,.,TRBJ1-1,TRBV28,CASSLQGSEAFF,TGTGCCAGCAGTTTACAGGGGAGTGAAGCTTTCTTT
.,.,TRBJ2-7,TRBV5-8,CASSLASTAEQYF,TGTGCCAGCAGCTTGGCATCCACGGCCGAGCAGTACTTC
.,.,TRBJ2-7,TRBV6-6,CASSSLALSYEQYF,TGTGCCAGCAGCTCCCTCGCGCTCTCCTACGAGCAGTACTTC
once,.,TRBJ2-6,TRBV9,CASSVASTGANVLTF,TGTGCCAGCAGCGTAGCTTCGACTGGGGCCAACGTCCTGACTTTC
.,.,TRBJ1-1,TRBV6-5,CASTRSRLSAEAFF,TGTGCCAGCACTCGCAGCCGGTTATCCGCTGAAGCTTTCTTT
.,.,TRBJ2-3,TRBV7-2,CASSLVGRPTLTDTQYF,TGTGCCAGCAGCTTAGTAGGTCGGCCAACTCTAACAGATACGCAGTATTTT
few,.,TRBJ1-2,TRBV18,CASSPVQAPLYGYTF,TGTGCCAGCTCACCAGTCCAGGCACCACTCTATGGCTACACCTTC
.,.,TRBJ1-6,TRBV2,CASRIVGNSPLHF,TGTGCCAGCAGGATTGTTGGTAATTCACCCCTCCACTTT
.,.,TRBJ1-1,TRBV19,CASTRDRIDTEAFF,TGTGCCAGTACCCGAGACAGGATCGACACTGAAGCTTTCTTT
.,TRBD1,TRBJ2-2,TRBV29-1,CSVDPQGVTGELFF,TGCAGCGTTGACCCGCAGGGGGTTACCGGGGAGCTGTTTTTT
.,TRBD1,TRBJ1-2,TRBV5-5,CASRPTGGESYGYTF,TGTGCCAGCAGACCAACAGGGGGCGAATCCTATGGCTACACCTTC
once,.,TRBJ1-3,TRBV2,CASSEAHGVGNTIYF,TGTGCCAGCAGTGAAGCGCACGGGGTCGGAAACACCATATATTTT
.,.,TRBJ2-1,TRBV7-9,CASSPLGGGIHEQFF,TGTGCCAGCAGCCCTCTTGGCGGGGGCATTCATGAGCAGTTCTTC
.,.,TRBJ2-5,TRBV2,CASRVDTGEETQYF,TGTGCCAGCAGGGTAGATACGGGGGAAGAGACCCAGTACTTC
.,.,TRBJ1-4,TRBV6-6,CASTRATNEKLFF,TGTGCCAGCACGCGGGCAACTAATGAAAAACTGTTTTTT
.,TRBD2,TRBJ2-3,TRBV4-2,CASSQELGSGGRTDTQYF,TGTGCCAGCAGCCAAGAATTAGGCAGCGGGGGCCGCACAGATACGCAGTATTTT
.,TRBD1,TRBJ2-3,TRBV18,CASSPPGDRLTDTQYF,TGTGCCAGCTCACCACCCGGGGACAGGCTCACAGATACGCAGTATTTT
.,.,TRBJ1-5,TRBV19,CASASGANQPQHF,TGTGCCAGTGCCTCCGGGGCTAATCAGCCCCAGCATTTT
once,.,TRBJ2-7,TRBV6-1,CASTGGEIHEQYF,TGTGCCAGCACCGGGGGTGAGATCCACGAGCAGTACTTC
.,.,TRBJ1-1,TRBV5-1,CASSYKGDTEAFF,TGCGCCAGCAGCTATAAGGGGGACACTGAAGCTTTCTTT
.,.,TRBJ1-5,TRBV6-5,CASRRQGQPQHF,TGTGCCAGCAGACGTCAGGGTCAGCCCCAGCATTTT
.,.,TRBJ1-1,TRBV6-5,CASRGVMNTEAFF,TGTGCCAGCAGAGGGGTTATGAACACTGAAGCTTTCTTT
.,.,TRBJ1-3,TRBV5-4,CASRSQGSGNTIYF,TGTGCCAGCAGAAGTCAGGGCTCTGGAAACACCATATATTTT
.,.,TRBJ1-4,TRBV19,CASSRRQGGTTNEKLFF,TGTGCCAGTAGTCGCCGACAAGGGGGAACAACTAATGAAAAACTGTTTTTT
once,.,TRBJ2-7,TRBV27,CASSSNYEQYF,TGTGCCAGCAGTTCCAACTACGAGCAGTACTTC
.,.,TRBJ1-2,TRBV16,CASSQWEGYTF,TGTGCCAGCAGCCAATGGGAGGGCTACACCTTC
.,.,TRBJ1-1,TRBV18,CASSPPQGPEAFF,TGTGCCAGCTCACCACCTCAGGGCCCCGAAGCTTTCTTT
.,.,TRBJ1-6,TRBV14,CASSQGELSPLHF,TGTGCCAGCAGCCAAGGGGAACTTTCACCCCTCCACTTT
.,TRBD1,TRBJ2-3,TRBV2,CASSFQGGGSRDTQYF,TGTGCCAGCAGTTTTCAAGGGGGCGGTAGTAGAGATACGCAGTATTTT
once,.,TRBJ2-2,TRBV10-3,CAIKDGRGTDTGELFF,TGTGCCATCAAGGACGGCAGAGGTACGGACACCGGGGAGCTGTTTTTT
few,TRBD1,TRBJ1-4,TRBV5-4,CASSRTTGTGEKLFF,TGTGCCAGCAGCCGAACGACAGGGACGGGTGAAAAACTGTTTTTT
.,.,TRBJ2-7,TRBV9,CASSVDPTSYEQYF,TGTGCCAGCAGCGTAGACCCCACATCCTACGAGCAGTACTTC
few,.,TRBJ1-1,TRBV7-2,CASSLSRGGINEAFF,TGTGCCAGCAGCTTATCCAGGGGTGGTATAAATGAAGCTTTCTTT
.,.,TRBJ1-1,TRBV27,CASSPVNGAEAFF,TGTGCCAGCAGCCCGGTCAATGGGGCTGAAGCTTTCTTT
.,.,TRBJ2-5,TRBV18,CASSPPGVYQETQYF,TGTGCCAGCTCACCACCAGGGGTGTACCAAGAGACCCAGTACTTC
.,.,TRBJ1-1,TRBV10-3,CAINSLQGTEAFF,TGTGCCATCAATAGTTTACAGGGAACTGAAGCTTTCTTT
.,TRBD1,TRBJ2-1,TRBV19,CASSQPGQGSNEQFF,TGTGCCAGTTCCCAGCCGGGACAGGGCTCGAATGAGCAGTTCTTC
.,.,TRBJ2-5,TRBV18,CASSRAQETQYF,TGTGCCAGCTCACGAGCACAAGAGACCCAGTACTTC
.,.,TRBJ1-3,TRBV9,CASSVDSSGNTIYF,TGTGCCAGCAGCGTAGACAGCTCTGGAAACACCATATATTTT
.,.,TRBJ1-4,TRBV18,CASSPPFEGYHNEKLFF,TGTGCCAGCTCACCACCTTTTGAGGGGTACCATAATGAAAAACTGTTTTTT
.,TRBD2,TRBJ2-5,TRBV2,CASSEGGGGKETQYF,TGTGCCAGCAGTGAAGGGGGCGGGGGGAAAGAGACCCAGTACTTC
.,.,TRBJ1-6,TRBV7-9,CASSLPPETVTNSPLHF,TGTGCCAGCAGCTTACCACCCGAGACAGTTACTAATTCACCCCTCCACTTT
.,.,TRBJ1-5,TRBV19,CASSMGTAQRSNQPQHF,TGTGCCAGTAGTATGGGGACGGCCCAACGTAGCAATCAGCCCCAGCATTTT
.,.,TRBJ2-3,TRBV10-3,CAITAGQSTDTQYF,TGTGCCATCACCGCGGGTCAGAGCACAGATACGCAGTATTTT
.,.,TRBJ2-2,TRBV10-3,CAISVRPENTGELFF,TGTGCCATCAGTGTCCGACCGGAGAACACCGGGGAGCTGTTTTTT
.,TRBD1,TRBJ1-2,TRBV6-1,CASSEAPPGGLYGYTF,TGTGCCAGCAGTGAAGCCCCTCCAGGGGGCTTGTATGGCTACACCTTC
.,.,TRBJ2-1,TRBV7-2,CASSLVGRGYNEQFF,TGTGCCAGCAGCTTAGTCGGGAGAGGGTACAATGAGCAGTTCTTC
.,.,TRBJ2-1,TRBV7-5,CARSSGGAVPYNEQFF,TGTGCCAGAAGCTCGGGGGGCGCGGTACCCTACAATGAGCAGTTCTTC
.,.,TRBJ2-1,TRBV4-3,CASSQDPDRSAYNEQFF,TGCGCCAGCAGCCAAGATCCCGACAGATCAGCCTACAATGAGCAGTTCTTC
.,.,TRBJ1-5,TRBV6-6,CASGENQPQHF,TGTGCCAGCGGGGAGAATCAGCCCCAGCATTTT
.,TRBD2,TRBJ2-3,TRBV19,CASSNRERGVIDSQYF,TGTGCCAGTAGTAATCGCGAGCGGGGGGTCATAGATTCGCAGTATTTT
.,.,TRBJ2-3,TRBV30,CAWTGGSGPTDTQYF,TGTGCCTGGACTGGTGGTAGCGGCCCCACAGATACGCAGTATTTT
.,TRBD1,TRBJ2-3,TRBV7-2,CASSSRQGSTDTQYF,TGTGCCAGCAGCTCCCGACAGGGGAGCACAGATACGCAGTATTTT